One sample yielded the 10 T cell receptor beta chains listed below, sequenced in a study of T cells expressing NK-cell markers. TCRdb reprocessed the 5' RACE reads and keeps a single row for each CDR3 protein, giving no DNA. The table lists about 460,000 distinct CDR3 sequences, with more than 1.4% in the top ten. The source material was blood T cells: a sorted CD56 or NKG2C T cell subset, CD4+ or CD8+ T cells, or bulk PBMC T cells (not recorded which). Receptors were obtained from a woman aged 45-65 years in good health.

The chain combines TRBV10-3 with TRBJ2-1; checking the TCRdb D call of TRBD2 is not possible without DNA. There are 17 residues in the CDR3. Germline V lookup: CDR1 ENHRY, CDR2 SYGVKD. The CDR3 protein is CAISESGGTSGSNEQFF.

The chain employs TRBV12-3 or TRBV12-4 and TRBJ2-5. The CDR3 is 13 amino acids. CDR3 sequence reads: CASSFSRSETQYF.

The CDR3 is CASSPGTGGEQPQHF. The chain links TRBV5-6 to TRBJ1-5; the D gene TCRdb calls, TRBD1, cannot be checked with no DNA. The germline V gene has CDR1 SGHDT and CDR2 YYEEEE. This CDR3 is built from 15 residues.

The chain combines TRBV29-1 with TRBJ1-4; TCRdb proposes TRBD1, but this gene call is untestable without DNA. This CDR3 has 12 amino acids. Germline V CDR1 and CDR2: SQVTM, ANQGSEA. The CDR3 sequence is CSVSRGFEKLFF.

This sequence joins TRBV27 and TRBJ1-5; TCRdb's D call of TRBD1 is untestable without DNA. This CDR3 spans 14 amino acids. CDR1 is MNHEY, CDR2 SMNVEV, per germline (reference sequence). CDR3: CASGHSRVFQPQHF.

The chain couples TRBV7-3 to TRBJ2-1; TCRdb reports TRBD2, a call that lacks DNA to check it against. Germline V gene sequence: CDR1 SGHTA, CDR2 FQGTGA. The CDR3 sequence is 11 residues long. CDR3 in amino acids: CASSNSGRLFF.

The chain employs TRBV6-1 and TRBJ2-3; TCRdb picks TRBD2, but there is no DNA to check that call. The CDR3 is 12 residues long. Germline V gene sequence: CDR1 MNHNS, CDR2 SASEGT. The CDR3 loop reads CASRLSAGTQYF.

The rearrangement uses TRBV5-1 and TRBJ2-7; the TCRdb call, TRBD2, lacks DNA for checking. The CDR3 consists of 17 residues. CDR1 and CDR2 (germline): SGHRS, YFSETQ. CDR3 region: CASSLARLGRAEYEQYF.

This CDR3 reads CSAVAGGTSSYNEQFF. This chain links TRBV20-1 with TRBJ2-1; TCRdb outputs TRBD2, but without DNA this stays unchecked. This CDR3 spans 16 amino acids. Germline V lookup: CDR1 DFQATT, CDR2 SNEGSKA (reference sequence).

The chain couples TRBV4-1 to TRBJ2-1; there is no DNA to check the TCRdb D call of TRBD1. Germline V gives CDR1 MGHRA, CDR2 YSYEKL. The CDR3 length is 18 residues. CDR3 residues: CASSQVPGQGGSGNEQFF.